The clone carrying this T cell receptor (beta chain) came up many times. Its matching antigen is unknown. The record originates from a study of molecular identifiers for immune sequencing clone quantification. Libraries used about 18,000 to 1,100,000 sorted naive CD8 T cells and 10%, 30% or 50% RNA input. The authors sorted naive CD8 T cells as CD8+CD4-CCR7+CD45RA+. Previously reported methods and listed TCR primers produced the bulk TCR libraries. TCRdb redid the calling of the PCR reads with MiXCR, one entry per CDR3 protein. The sample yields 490,000 or so distinct CDR3 sequences, about 21% seen once. Broader study findings: Clones above 20 RNA copies contained over 97% of effector molecules and under 1% of naive molecules.

V was cut by 1 base and J by 1 base, with 12 bases left in between. Germline V CDR1 and CDR2: SEHNR, FQNEAQ (reference sequence). The CDR3 runs to 16 residues. Sequencing was done on a sample of naive CD8+ T cells from blood, with Jurkat cell RNA spiked in. Described subset: FACS-sorted CD8+CD4-CCR7+CD45RA+ naive T cells. The clonotype originates from a human donor in good health. Some libraries in this study had Jurkat cell RNA spiked in. J is TRBJ2-3 and V is TRBV7-9; D is ambiguous. The CDR3 spells CASSLGQFLGTDTQYF. The CDR3 DNA sequence: TGTGCCAGCAGCTTAGGTCAGTTCCTTGGCACAGATACGCAGTATTTT.